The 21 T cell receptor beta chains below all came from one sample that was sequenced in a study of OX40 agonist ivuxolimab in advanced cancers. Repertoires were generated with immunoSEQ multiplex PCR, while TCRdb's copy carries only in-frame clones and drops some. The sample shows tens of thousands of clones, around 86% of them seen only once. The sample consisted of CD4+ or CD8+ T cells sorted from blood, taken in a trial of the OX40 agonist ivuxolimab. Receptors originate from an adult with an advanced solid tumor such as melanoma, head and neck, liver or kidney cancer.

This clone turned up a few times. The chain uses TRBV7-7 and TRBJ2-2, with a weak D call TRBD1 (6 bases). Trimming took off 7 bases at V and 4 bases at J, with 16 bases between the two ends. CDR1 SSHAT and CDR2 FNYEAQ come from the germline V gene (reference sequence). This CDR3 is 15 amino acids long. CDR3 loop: CASTQSGRGTGELFF. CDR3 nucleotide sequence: TGTGCCAGCACCCAGTCGGGCAGGGGCACCGGGGAGCTGTTTTTT.

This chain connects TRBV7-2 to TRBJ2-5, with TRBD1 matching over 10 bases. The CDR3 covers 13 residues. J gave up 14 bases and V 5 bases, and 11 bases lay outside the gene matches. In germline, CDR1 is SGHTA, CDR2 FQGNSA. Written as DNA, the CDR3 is TGTGCCAGCAGCCTGACAGGGGGCGAGGTGGTTTACTTC. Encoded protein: CASSLTGGEVVYF.

The CDR3 region is CASSQMLARETQYF. The CDR3 DNA is TGTGCCAGCAGCCAAATGCTAGCACGGGAGACCCAGTACTTC. The chain uses TRBV7-2 and TRBJ2-5, with D possibly matching TRBD2 (5 bases). Germline CDR1 and CDR2: SGHTA and FQGNSA. Trimming took 5 bases from V and 5 from J, leaving 15 bases between them. The CDR3 runs to 14 residues.

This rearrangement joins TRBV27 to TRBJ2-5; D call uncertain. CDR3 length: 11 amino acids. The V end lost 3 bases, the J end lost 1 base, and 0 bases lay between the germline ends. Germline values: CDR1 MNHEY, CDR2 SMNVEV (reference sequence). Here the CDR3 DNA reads TGTGCCAGCAGTTTCCAAGAGACCCAGTACTTC. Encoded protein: CASSFQETQYF.

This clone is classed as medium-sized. The CDR3 is CASSEWSLWNSPLHF. CDR3 DNA: TGTGCCAGCAGTGAGTGGAGCCTCTGGAATTCACCCCTCCACTTT. The rearrangement joins TRBV2 to TRBJ1-6; D remains ambiguous. V lost 3 bases and J lost 7, with 13 bases in between. The length of the CDR3 is 15 residues. Germline values: CDR1 SNHLY, CDR2 FYNNEI.

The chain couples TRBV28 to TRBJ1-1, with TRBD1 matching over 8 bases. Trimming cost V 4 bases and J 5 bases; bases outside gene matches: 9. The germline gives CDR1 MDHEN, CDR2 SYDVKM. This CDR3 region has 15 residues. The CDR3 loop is CASSYGQGGWTEAFF. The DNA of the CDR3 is TGTGCCAGCAGTTACGGACAGGGAGGGTGGACTGAAGCTTTCTTT.

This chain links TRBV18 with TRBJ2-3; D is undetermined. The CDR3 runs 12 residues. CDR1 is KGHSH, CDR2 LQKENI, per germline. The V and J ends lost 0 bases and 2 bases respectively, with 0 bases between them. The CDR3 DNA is TGTGCCAGCTCACCACCCACAGATACGCAGTATTTT. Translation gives CASSPPTDTQYF.

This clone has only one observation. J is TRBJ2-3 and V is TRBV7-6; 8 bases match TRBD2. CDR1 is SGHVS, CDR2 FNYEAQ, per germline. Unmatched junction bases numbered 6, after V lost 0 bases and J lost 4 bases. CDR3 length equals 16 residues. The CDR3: CASSLANQRGSDTQYF. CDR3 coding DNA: TGTGCCAGCAGCTTAGCGAATCAGCGGGGGTCAGATACGCAGTATTTT. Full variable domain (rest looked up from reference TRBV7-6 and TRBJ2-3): GAGVSQSPRYKVTKRGQDVALRCDPISGHVSLYWYRQALGQGPEFLTYFNYEAQQDKSGLPNDRFSAERPEGSISTLTIQRTEQRDSAMYRCASSLANQRGSDTQYFGPGTRLTVL.

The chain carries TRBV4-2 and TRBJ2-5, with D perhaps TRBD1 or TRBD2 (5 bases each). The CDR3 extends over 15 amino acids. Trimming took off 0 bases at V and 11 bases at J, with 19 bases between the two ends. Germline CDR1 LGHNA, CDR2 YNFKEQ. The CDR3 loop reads CASSQDPSRGWEQYF. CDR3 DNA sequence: TGTGCCAGCAGCCAAGATCCGTCAAGGGGATGGGAGCAGTACTTC.

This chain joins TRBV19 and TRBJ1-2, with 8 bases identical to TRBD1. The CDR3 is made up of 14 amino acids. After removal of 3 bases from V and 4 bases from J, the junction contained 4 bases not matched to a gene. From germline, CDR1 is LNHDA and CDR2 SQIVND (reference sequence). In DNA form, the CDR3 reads TGTGCCAGTAGTATTAACACAGGGGGCTATGGCTACACCTTC. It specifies CASSINTGGYGYTF.

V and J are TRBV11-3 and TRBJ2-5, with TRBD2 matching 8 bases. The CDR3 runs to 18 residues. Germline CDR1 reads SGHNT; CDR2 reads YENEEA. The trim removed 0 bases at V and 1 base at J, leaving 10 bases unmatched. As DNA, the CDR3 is TGTGCCAGCAGCTTAGAGGCTCGTCGCGGGAGGTTCCAAGAGACCCAGTACTTC. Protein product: CASSLEARRGRFQETQYF.

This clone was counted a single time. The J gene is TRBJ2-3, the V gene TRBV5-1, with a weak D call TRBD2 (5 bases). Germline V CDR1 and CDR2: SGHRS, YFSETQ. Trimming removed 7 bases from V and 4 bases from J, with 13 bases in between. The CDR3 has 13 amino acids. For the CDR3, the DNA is TGCGCCAGCCAGCAGTCGGGGTCAGATACGCAGTATTTT. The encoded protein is CASQQSGSDTQYF.

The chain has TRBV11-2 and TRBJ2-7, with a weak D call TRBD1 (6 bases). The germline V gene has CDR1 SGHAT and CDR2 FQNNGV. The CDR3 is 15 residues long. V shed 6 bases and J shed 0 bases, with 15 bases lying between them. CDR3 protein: CASSRTGTPSYEQYF. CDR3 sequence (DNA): TGTGCCAGCAGTAGAACCGGGACACCCTCCTACGAGCAGTACTTC.

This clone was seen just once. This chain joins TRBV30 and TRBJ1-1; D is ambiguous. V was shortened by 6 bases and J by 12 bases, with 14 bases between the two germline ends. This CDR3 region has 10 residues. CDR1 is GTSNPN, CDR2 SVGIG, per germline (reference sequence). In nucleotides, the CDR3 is TGTGCCTGTTCCGGGCCATTTTCTTTCTTT. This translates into CACSGPFSFF. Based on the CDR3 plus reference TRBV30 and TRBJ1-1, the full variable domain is SQTIHQWPATLVQPVGSPLSLECTVEGTSNPNLYWYRQAAGRGLQLLFYSVGIGQISSEVPQNLSASRPQDRQFILSSKKLLLSDSGFYLCACSGPFSFFGQGTRLTVV.

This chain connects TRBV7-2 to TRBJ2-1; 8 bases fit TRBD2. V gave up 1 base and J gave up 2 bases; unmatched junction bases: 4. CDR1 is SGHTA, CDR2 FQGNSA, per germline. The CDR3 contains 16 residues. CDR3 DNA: TGTGCCAGCAGCTTAGAGCTCGGGGGGGCCTACAATGAGCAGTTCTTC. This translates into CASSLELGGAYNEQFF.

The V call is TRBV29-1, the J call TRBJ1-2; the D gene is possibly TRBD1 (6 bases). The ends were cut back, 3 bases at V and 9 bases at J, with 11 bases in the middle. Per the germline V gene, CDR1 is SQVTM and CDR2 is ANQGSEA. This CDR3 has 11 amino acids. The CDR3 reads CSVELGGSYTF. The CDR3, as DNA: TGCAGCGTTGAGTTAGGGGGTAGCTACACCTTC.

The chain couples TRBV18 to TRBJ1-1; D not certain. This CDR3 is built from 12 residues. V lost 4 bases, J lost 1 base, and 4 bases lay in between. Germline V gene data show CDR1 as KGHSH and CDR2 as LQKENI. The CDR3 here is CASSLQNTEAFF. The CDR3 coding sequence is TGTGCCAGCTCACTCCAGAACACTGAAGCTTTCTTT.

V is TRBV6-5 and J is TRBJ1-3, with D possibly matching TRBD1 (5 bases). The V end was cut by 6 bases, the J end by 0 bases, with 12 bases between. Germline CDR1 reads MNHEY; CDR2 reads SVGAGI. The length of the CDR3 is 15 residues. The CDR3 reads CASRPDRNSGNTIYF. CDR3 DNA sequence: TGTGCCAGCAGACCCGACAGAAACTCTGGAAACACCATATATTTT.

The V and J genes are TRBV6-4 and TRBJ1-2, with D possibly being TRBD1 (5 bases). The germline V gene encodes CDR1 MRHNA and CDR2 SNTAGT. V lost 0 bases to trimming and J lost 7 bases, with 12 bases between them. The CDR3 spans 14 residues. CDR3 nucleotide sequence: TGTGCCAGCAGTGACTCTAACAGGCGTACTGGCTACACCTTC. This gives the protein CASSDSNRRTGYTF.

The CDR3 bases are TGCGCCAGCAGCCCTTCTAGCGGGCACATTCAGTACTTC. It specifies CASSPSSGHIQYF. The chain uses TRBV5-1 and TRBJ2-4, with 8 bases that match TRBD2. The CDR3 is 13 residues long. Germline trimming cut 4 bases from V and 8 bases from J; bases unmatched to any gene: 5. Germline V gene lookup returns CDR1 SGHRS and CDR2 YFSETQ.

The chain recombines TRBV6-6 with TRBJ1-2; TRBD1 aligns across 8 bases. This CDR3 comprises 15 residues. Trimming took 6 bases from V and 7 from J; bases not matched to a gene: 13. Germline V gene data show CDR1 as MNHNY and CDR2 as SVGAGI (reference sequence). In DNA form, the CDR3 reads TGTGCCAGCAGCCTGACAGGGGCCGGACGAGGTGGCTACACCTTC. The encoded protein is CASSLTGAGRGGYTF.